The 5 T cell receptor beta chains below come from one sample, sequenced in a study of cytomegalovirus exposure and HLA in healthy donors. Vbeta (60) and Jbeta (13) primers were used in the PCR. The protocol was immunoSEQ multiplex PCR, while the TCRdb copy is restricted to in-frame clones and leaves out a portion. The sample shows 150,000 to 180,000 clones, around 84% of them seen only once. The source material was PBMCs. These receptors were collected from a woman aged 40-49 years in good health and CMV-seropositive.

J is TRBJ1-1 and V is TRBV7-9, with D possibly being TRBD1 (5 bases). Trimming took 5 bases from V and 11 from J, leaving 21 bases between them. CDR1 and CDR2 from the germline V gene are SEHNR and FQNEAQ (reference sequence). The CDR3 runs 14 residues. The CDR3 sequence: CASSPWDFKMGAFF. The CDR3 DNA reads TGTGCCAGCAGCCCCTGGGACTTCAAAATGGGCGCTTTCTTT.

The rearrangement uses TRBV7-9 and TRBJ1-4; D is possibly TRBD1 (6 bases). The germline V and J ends were trimmed by 3 bases and 2 bases, with 13 bases remaining between them. This CDR3 is 16 amino acids long. Germline loops: CDR1 SEHNR, CDR2 FQNEAQ (reference sequence). The CDR3 sequence is CASSLAGATTNEKLFF. The CDR3 coding sequence is TGTGCCAGCAGCTTGGCAGGGGCTACGACTAATGAAAAACTGTTTTTT.

Concerning this clone: Germline and junction disagree at one end, which may indicate a read error. The chain combines TRBV4-1 with TRBJ1-6; 7 positions agree with TRBD1. The CDR3 is 12 amino acids. Germline V gene sequence: CDR1 MGHRA, CDR2 YSYEKL. This CDR3 is CASSLLTGPLHF. CDR3 coding DNA: TGCGCCAGCAGCCTTCTGACAGGGCCCCTGCACTTT.

This clone has a handful of counts. V is TRBV10-3 and J is TRBJ1-2; 9 bases align to TRBD1. After removal of 7 bases from V and 7 bases from J, the junction contained 7 bases not matched to a gene. This CDR3 region has 13 residues. CDR1 and CDR2 (germline): ENHRY, SYGVKD. The CDR3 region has the DNA TGTGCCATCAACCAAGGACAGGGGTTTGGCTACACCTTC. Its translation is CAINQGQGFGYTF.

This clone was seen a handful of times. The V gene is TRBV10-3, the J gene TRBJ2-2; 10 bases align to TRBD2. The CDR3 has 19 residues. With V trimmed by 2 bases and J by 3 bases, 12 bases remained unmatched. The germline V gene encodes CDR1 ENHRY and CDR2 SYGVKD. CDR3 DNA sequence: TGTGCCATCAGTGAGCAGCTAGCGGGAGCCCGTGGGGACACCGGGGAGCTGTTTTTT. Translating gives CAISEQLAGARGDTGELFF.